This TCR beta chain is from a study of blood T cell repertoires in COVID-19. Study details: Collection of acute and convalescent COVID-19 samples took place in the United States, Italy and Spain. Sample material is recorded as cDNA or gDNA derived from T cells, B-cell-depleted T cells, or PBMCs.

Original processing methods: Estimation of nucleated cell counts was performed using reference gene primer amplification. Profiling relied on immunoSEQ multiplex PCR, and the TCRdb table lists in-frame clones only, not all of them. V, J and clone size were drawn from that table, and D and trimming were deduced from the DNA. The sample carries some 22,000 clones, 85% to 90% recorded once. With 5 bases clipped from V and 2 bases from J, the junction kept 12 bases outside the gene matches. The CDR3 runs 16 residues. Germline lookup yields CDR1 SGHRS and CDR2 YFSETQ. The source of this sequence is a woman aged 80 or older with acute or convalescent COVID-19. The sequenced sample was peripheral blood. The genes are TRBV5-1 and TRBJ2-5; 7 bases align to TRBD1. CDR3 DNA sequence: TGCGCCAGCAGTCCCACAGGGGCCCTAATTCAAGAGACCCAGTACTTC. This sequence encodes CASSPTGALIQETQYF. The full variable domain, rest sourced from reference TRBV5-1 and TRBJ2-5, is KAGVTQTPRYLIKTRGQQVTLSCSPISGHRSVSWYQQTPGQGLQFLFEYFSETQRNKGNFPGRFSGRQFSNSRSEMNVSTLELGDSALYLCASSPTGALIQETQYFGPGTRLLVL.